These T cell receptor beta chains were read from a single sample in a study of blood T cell repertoires in COVID-19. Sequencing was performed with immunoSEQ multiplex PCR; in TCRdb, only in-frame clones are kept and a portion is missing. The sample shows about 380,000 clones, more than 70% of them seen only once. Sequenced sample: PBMCs or T cells enriched from blood (not recorded which). The receptor source for this set is a young man who had recovered from COVID-19. CDR3s include the opening cysteine and the closing phenylalanine or tryptophan. A D gene is named only where the DNA matches it firmly. Rows give clone size only sometimes, using once, few, many, or a class for an expanded clone.

- TRBJ1-1 - TRBV28 17 CASILLAGFNGNTEAFF TGTGCCAGCATCCTCCTTGCAGGGTTTAACGGGAACACTGAAGCTTTCTTT
TRBD2 TRBJ2-3 once TRBV4-1 22 CASSQVILPGGPRGASTDTQYF TGCGCCAGCAGCCAAGTCATCCTCCCGGGGGGGCCGCGAGGTGCTAGCACAGATACGCAGTATTTT
TRBD1 TRBJ1-1 - TRBV6-5 14 CASSLGGRRTEAFF TGTGCCAGCAGTTTAGGGGGCCGACGGACTGAAGCTTTCTTT
- TRBJ1-1 - TRBV4-1 11 CASRLAGEAFF TGCGCCAGCAGGCTGGCGGGAGAGGCTTTCTTT
TRBD1 TRBJ2-3 - TRBV5-1 14 CASTDRGPTDTQYF TGCGCCAGCACCGACAGGGGTCCCACAGATACGCAGTATTTT
- TRBJ1-5 - TRBV5-6 12 CASSLYSRPQHF TGTGCCAGCAGCTTGTATTCTCGGCCCCAGCATTTT
- TRBJ1-2 - TRBV6-5 14 CASKETDRLRGYTF TGTGCCAGCAAGGAGACAGATCGGCTCAGAGGCTACACCTTC
TRBD1 TRBJ2-4 - TRBV6-5 16 CASSYSGQGAKNIQYF TGTGCCAGCAGTTACTCGGGACAGGGGGCGAAAAACATTCAGTACTTC
- TRBJ2-1 - TRBV27 15 CASSLRGGDYNEQFF TGTGCCAGCAGTTTGAGGGGGGGCGATTACAATGAGCAGTTCTTC
TRBD1 TRBJ2-2 once TRBV5-6 16 CASSLQGTGRLGELFF TGTGCCAGCAGCTTGCAAGGGACAGGAAGACTCGGGGAGCTGTTTTTT
- TRBJ1-2 - TRBV21-1 18 CASSKEAHPRGSYCGYTF TGTGCCAGCAGCAAAGAAGCACACCCTAGGGGGAGTTATTGTGGCTACACCTTC
- TRBJ2-7 - TRBV20-1 11 CPRPRGGEQYF TGTCCACGGCCCCGGGGTGGCGAGCAGTACTTC
- TRBJ1-2 - TRBV6-5 13 CASKPGQIHGYTF TGTGCCAGCAAACCGGGACAAATCCATGGCTACACCTTC
- TRBJ2-3 - TRBV7-3 14 CASSFKGGPDTQYF TGTGCCAGCAGCTTTAAGGGAGGCCCAGATACGCAGTATTTT
- TRBJ2-3 - TRBV10-2 16 CASSERGRLGTDTQYF TGCGCCAGCAGTGAGCGGGGAAGGTTAGGAACAGATACGCAGTATTTT
TRBD1 TRBJ1-1 - TRBV10-3 15 CAISDRQGALTEAFF TGTGCCATCAGCGATAGACAGGGGGCGCTTACTGAAGCTTTCTTT
TRBD1 TRBJ1-2 - TRBV4-2 16 CASSQGRTGGEHGYTF TGTGCCAGCAGCCAAGGGCGGACAGGGGGCGAGCATGGCTACACCTTC
- TRBJ1-5 once TRBV5-4 15 CASSWTPYSNQPQHF TGTGCCAGCAGCTGGACACCTTATAGCAATCAGCCCCAGCATTTT
TRBD1 TRBJ2-7 - TRBV19 15 CASSPLDREWYEQYF TGTGCCAGTAGCCCGCTGGACAGGGAATGGTACGAGCAGTACTTC
- TRBJ1-6 - TRBV5-5 17 CASSSIRGTGFGSPLHF TGTGCCAGCAGCTCAATCCGAGGAACAGGGTTTGGTTCACCCCTCCACTTT
- TRBJ1-2 - TRBV24-1 15 CATSDPWTDLWDYTF TGTGCCACCAGTGACCCCTGGACAGACCTATGGGACTACACCTTC
TRBD2 TRBJ2-7 - TRBV10-1 14 CASSEGAGEREQYF TGCGCCAGCAGTGAGGGGGCGGGGGAGCGCGAGCAGTACTTC
- TRBJ2-1 - TRBV9 15 CASSVGGGTYNEQFF TGTGCCAGCAGCGTAGGTGGGGGGACCTACAATGAGCAGTTCTTC
TRBD1 TRBJ1-5 - TRBV4-1 18 CASSRTGTDIYSNQPQHF TGCGCCAGCAGCCGCACCGGGACAGACATTTATAGCAATCAGCCCCAGCATTTT
- TRBJ1-1 - TRBV9 14 CASSVAVGSTEAFF TGTGCCAGCAGCGTAGCGGTGGGGAGCACTGAAGCTTTCTTT
TRBD1 TRBJ1-6 - TRBV4-3 15 CASSQMTGVNSPLHF TGCGCCAGCAGCCAGATGACAGGGGTTAATTCACCCCTCCACTTT
TRBD1 TRBJ2-7 - TRBV3-1/TRBV3-2 14 CASSQDRGSYEQYF TGTGCCAGCAGCCAGGACAGGGGGTCCTACGAGCAGTACTTC
- TRBJ1-1 - TRBV4-1 14 CASSQEIIGTEAFF TGCGCCAGCAGCCAAGAGATTATCGGGACTGAAGCTTTCTTT
- TRBJ1-1 once TRBV19 16 CASSIAWTADNTEAFF TGTGCCAGTAGTATCGCTTGGACAGCTGACAACACTGAAGCTTTCTTT
- TRBJ1-1 - TRBV2 10 CASTDTEAFF TGTGCCAGCACTGACACTGAAGCTTTCTTT
- TRBJ1-4 - TRBV28 13 CASKGGTNEKLFF TGTGCCAGCAAGGGAGGTACTAATGAAAAACTGTTTTTT
TRBD1 TRBJ1-2 - TRBV3-1/TRBV3-2 14 CASSTPGQGPITSF TGTGCCAGCAGCACGCCGGGACAGGGGCCCATAACCTCCTTC
- TRBJ2-7 - TRBV24-1 14 CATSDPRTATGQYF TGTGCCACCAGTGATCCACGGACAGCTACAGGGCAGTACTTC